The 31 T cell receptor beta chains in this list originate from one sample, sequenced in a study of T cell changes during pregnancy in multiple sclerosis. TCRdb's copy holds only in-frame clones and misses some; the assay was immunoSEQ multiplex PCR. The repertoire holds around 53,000 clones, with 90% as singletons. The specimen was CD8+ T cells from peripheral blood mononuclear cells, collected before pregnancy. The receptor source for this set is a female donor with multiple sclerosis, enrolled in a pregnancy study.

The J gene is TRBJ2-3, the V gene TRBV27; possible D gene TRBD2, 6 bases. The V end was cut by 4 bases, the J end by 4 bases, with 12 bases between. This CDR3 is 14 amino acids long. CDR1 and CDR2 from the germline V gene are MNHEY and SMNVEV (reference sequence). The CDR3 coding sequence is TGTGCCAGCAGTTCAAAGAGACTAGCAGATACGCAGTATTTT. Its protein product is CASSSKRLADTQYF.

The chain uses TRBV27 and TRBJ1-2; D remains ambiguous. Germline values: CDR1 MNHEY, CDR2 SMNVEV (reference sequence). The CDR3 consists of 12 residues. The ends were cut back, 6 bases at V and 3 bases at J, with 8 bases in the middle. CDR3 in amino acids: CASRAGYYGYTF. The CDR3 DNA is TGTGCCAGCAGGGCGGGATACTATGGCTACACCTTC.

This rearrangement joins TRBV10-3 to TRBJ1-5; weak D call: TRBD1 (5 bases). V gave up 3 bases and J gave up 3 bases, with 9 bases separating them. CDR3 length: 14 residues. Germline-derived CDR1 and CDR2 are ENHRY and SYGVKD. The CDR3 is CAISDWGPNQPQHF. The CDR3 DNA follows: TGTGCCATCAGTGACTGGGGCCCCAATCAGCCCCAGCATTTT.

The chain is built from TRBV5-6 and TRBJ2-7; D might be TRBD2 (6 bases). CDR3 length: 15 residues. V gave up 4 bases and J gave up 4 bases, with 18 bases separating them. From germline, CDR1 is SGHDT and CDR2 YYEEEE. CDR3 residues: CASSPGTPSSYEQYF. The CDR3 nucleotides read TGTGCCAGCAGCCCCGGGACTCCTTCGTCTTACGAGCAGTACTTC.

This clone was seen once. The chain employs TRBV9 and TRBJ2-7; the match to TRBD2 covers 13 bases. Germline lookup yields CDR1 SGDLS and CDR2 YYNGEE. CDR3 length: 15 residues. J lost 12 bases, V lost 2 bases, and 11 bases had no gene match. The DNA for the CDR3 is TGTGCCAGCAGCGTGGGACTAGCGGGGCTAAAGGATTTGTACTTC. Amino acid sequence: CASSVGLAGLKDLYF.

This chain links TRBV9 with TRBJ2-7; TRBD1 agrees at 8 bases. Trimming removed 3 bases from V and 7 bases from J; junction bases left unmatched: 15. Germline lookup yields CDR1 SGDLS and CDR2 YYNGEE. This CDR3 spans 16 amino acids. The CDR3, as DNA: TGTGCCAGCAGCGATCGAGACAGGGGTACAATAAGGGAGCAGTACTTC. Protein sequence: CASSDRDRGTIREQYF. The full variable domain, with the rest looked up from reference TRBV9 and TRBJ2-7, is DSGVTQTPKHLITATGQRVTLRCSPRSGDLSVYWYQQSLDQGLQFLIQYYNGEERAKGNILERFSAQQFPDLHSELNLSSLELGDSALYFCASSDRDRGTIREQYFGPGTRLTVT.

The chain uses TRBV7-3 and TRBJ2-7; 7 nucleotides match TRBD2. The V gene's germline CDR1 is SGHTA and CDR2 FQGTGA. V trimming: 5 bases; J trimming: 12 bases; junction bases outside the gene matches: 16. The CDR3 sequence is 14 residues long. CDR3 DNA sequence: TGTGCCAGCAGCGCCTCTAGCGGCCCCACGAAGCGGTACTTC. This translates into CASSASSGPTKRYF.

V gene TRBV2 combines with J gene TRBJ1-2, with TRBD1 matching over 7 bases. Germline lookup yields CDR1 SNHLY and CDR2 FYNNEI. This CDR3 has 17 amino acids. Trimming at V came to 0 bases and at J to 3 bases, leaving 10 bases not matched to a gene. CDR3 in amino acids: CASSEALGTAVYYGYTF. For the CDR3, the DNA is TGTGCCAGCAGTGAAGCGCTAGGGACAGCGGTATACTATGGCTACACCTTC.

As concerns this clone: In the same sample, other DNA sequences code for this CDR3. The rearrangement links TRBV9 to TRBJ2-3, with TRBD2 matching 7 bases. CDR1 is SGDLS and CDR2 is YYNGEE in the germline V gene. The CDR3 contains 15 residues. V shed 3 bases and J 1 base; nucleotides not matched to a gene: 5. The CDR3 sequence is CASSASGGGTDTQYF. The CDR3 bases are TGTGCCAGCAGCGCCAGTGGGGGGGGCACAGATACGCAGTATTTT.

The chain has TRBV4-3 and TRBJ2-7, with 11 bases that match TRBD2. Germline V gives CDR1 LGHNA, CDR2 YSLEER. The trim removed 1 base at V and 7 bases at J, leaving 9 bases unmatched. The CDR3 totals 16 residues. CDR3 region: CASSQGRTSGGAEQYF. Here the CDR3 DNA reads TGCGCCAGCAGCCAAGGCCGAACTAGCGGGGGTGCGGAGCAGTACTTC.

For the CDR3, the DNA is TGTGCCAGCAGCGGAGTGGGACCCCCGGGGGTGACTGAAGCTTTCTTT. It is translated as CASSGVGPPGVTEAFF. The V gene is TRBV9, the J gene TRBJ1-1; D is possibly TRBD1 (5 bases). V lost 3 bases to trimming and J lost 5 bases, with 20 bases between them. The germline CDR1 and CDR2 sequences are SGDLS and YYNGEE. The CDR3 has 16 amino acids.

The gene calls are TRBV6-5 and TRBJ2-1, with D unresolved. The CDR3 has 13 residues. CDR1 is MNHEY and CDR2 is SVGAGI in the germline V gene. Between the trimmed V and J ends, which lost 2 bases and 5 bases, there was a span of 7 bases. CDR3 protein: CASSYVRDNEQFF. The CDR3 DNA is TGTGCCAGCAGTTACGTCCGAGACAATGAGCAGTTCTTC.

This clone was counted only a few times. The chain uses TRBV2 and TRBJ1-1; D is perhaps TRBD1 (5 bases). The CDR3 is 13 amino acids. Trimming took off 5 bases at V and 5 bases at J, with 12 bases between the two ends. Germline V CDR1 and CDR2: SNHLY, FYNNEI. The DNA of the CDR3 is TGTGCCAGCAGTCTAGGGGTGGGTACTGAAGCTTTCTTT. It encodes CASSLGVGTEAFF.

DNA for the CDR3: TGTGCCAGCAGTTACTCGAATCGGAAGACAGCCTACGAGCAGTACTTC. Protein product: CASSYSNRKTAYEQYF. This chain joins TRBV6-6 and TRBJ2-7; a possible D gene is TRBD1 (5 bases). This CDR3 spans 16 amino acids. V lost 0 bases to trimming and J lost 2 bases, with 14 bases between them. Germline V lookup: CDR1 MNHNY, CDR2 SVGAGI (reference sequence).

The genes are TRBV7-9 and TRBJ2-5, with TRBD2 matching over 8 bases. CDR1 is SEHNR, CDR2 FQNEAQ, per germline (reference sequence). CDR3 length: 14 amino acids. V dropped 2 bases and J dropped 5; count of bases not matched to a gene: 4. The CDR3 DNA is TGTGCCAGCAGCTTATTCACGGGAGGGGAGACCCAGTACTTC. It translates to CASSLFTGGETQYF.

The genes are TRBV15 and TRBJ2-7, with D perhaps TRBD2 (5 bases). Trimming stripped 4 bases from V and 5 bases from J, with 12 bases between. Germline V gene data show CDR1 as LNHNV and CDR2 as YYDKDF (reference sequence). CDR3 size: 13 residues. In DNA form, the CDR3 reads TGTGCCACCAGCACCCAGAGGGTGGACGAGCAGTACTTC. This sequence encodes CATSTQRVDEQYF.

V gene TRBV5-1 combines with J gene TRBJ1-4, with D hard to call. V shed 4 bases and J shed 6 bases, with 13 bases lying between them. CDR1 and CDR2 (germline): SGHRS, YFSETQ. The CDR3 totals 14 residues. The CDR3 region has the DNA TGCGCCAGCAGCCTGCACAGTATAGATGAAAAACTGTTTTTT. Amino acid sequence: CASSLHSIDEKLFF.

V gene TRBV9 combines with J gene TRBJ2-5, with a possible D match to TRBD1 (5 bases). Germline CDR1 is SGDLS and CDR2 is YYNGEE. The CDR3 loop spans 14 amino acids. Trimming stripped 2 bases from V and 4 bases from J, with 12 bases between. CDR3 DNA: TGTGCCAGCAGCGTGGGGCAGTGGGGAGAGACCCAGTACTTC. Translation gives CASSVGQWGETQYF.

The rearrangement joins TRBV7-9 to TRBJ2-1, with 11 bases lining up with TRBD2. The germline CDR1 and CDR2 sequences are SEHNR and FQNEAQ (reference sequence). J gave up 3 bases and V 5 bases, and 3 bases lay outside the gene matches. The length of the CDR3 is 15 residues. CDR3 loop: CASSLTSGDYNEQFF. The CDR3 nucleotides read TGTGCCAGCAGCCTGACTAGCGGGGACTACAATGAGCAGTTCTTC.

The chain employs TRBV19 and TRBJ1-2; D perhaps matches TRBD1 (5 bases). V lost 6 bases and J 2 bases, leaving 13 bases between the germline ends. The CDR3 loop spans 14 amino acids. Germline loops: CDR1 LNHDA, CDR2 SQIVND (reference sequence). The CDR3 spells CASSPFRGNYGYTF. The CDR3 DNA follows: TGTGCCAGTAGCCCCTTTCGGGGGAACTATGGCTACACCTTC.

This clone has just one count. V is TRBV5-6 and J is TRBJ1-1; weak D call: TRBD1 (5 bases). Trimming shortened V by 4 bases and J by 2 bases, and 9 bases separated the two germline ends. This CDR3 comprises 13 residues. CDR1 and CDR2 (germline): SGHDT, YYEEEE. The CDR3, as DNA: TGTGCCAGCAGCCAGGGAATTAACACTGAAGCTTTCTTT. Its protein product is CASSQGINTEAFF.

This chain joins TRBV15 and TRBJ1-1, with a weak D call TRBD1 (6 bases). The CDR3 sequence is 14 residues long. Germline CDR1 and CDR2: LNHNV and YYDKDF (reference sequence). V lost 5 bases to trimming and J lost 7 bases, with 17 bases between them. The CDR3, as DNA: TGTGCCACCAGCTCCGGAACAGGGATCGGTGAAGCTTTCTTT. It codes for CATSSGTGIGEAFF.

This chain joins TRBV9 and TRBJ2-3, with TRBD2 matching 8 bases. This CDR3 has 16 residues. Germline V gene data show CDR1 as SGDLS and CDR2 as YYNGEE. The J segment lost 8 bases and the V segment lost 3 bases, leaving 14 bases of the junction unmatched. The CDR3 bases are TGTGCCAGCAGCGGGGGAGTCGGGGGGGCCGGAGGTACGCAGTATTTT. This translates into CASSGGVGGAGGTQYF. Together with reference TRBV9 and TRBJ2-3, the CDR3 gives the full variable domain: DSGVTQTPKHLITATGQRVTLRCSPRSGDLSVYWYQQSLDQGLQFLIQYYNGEERAKGNILERFSAQQFPDLHSELNLSSLELGDSALYFCASSGGVGGAGGTQYFGPGTRLTVL.

This chain links TRBV27 with TRBJ1-2; no firm D call. In germline, CDR1 is MNHEY, CDR2 SMNVEV (reference sequence). CDR3 length equals 17 residues. The V gene lost 3 bases and the J gene lost 5 bases, with 22 bases spanning the gap. The CDR3 spells CASSFLPVSYELYGYTF. CDR3 nucleotide sequence: TGTGCCAGCAGTTTTCTCCCGGTCTCTTATGAATTATATGGCTACACCTTC.

This rearrangement joins TRBV7-3 to TRBJ1-2; no clear D gene. The CDR3 has 13 amino acids. The V gene lost 5 bases and the J gene lost 4 bases, with 11 bases spanning the gap. Germline V gene sequence: CDR1 SGHTA, CDR2 FQGTGA. In DNA, the CDR3 is TGTGCCAGCAGCCCGTCCCCTGTCTATGGCTACACCTTC. Translating gives CASSPSPVYGYTF.

The chain couples TRBV10-3 to TRBJ1-2; 10 positions match TRBD1. Germline CDR1 ENHRY, CDR2 SYGVKD. The length of the CDR3 is 15 residues. J was trimmed by 2 bases and V by 6 bases; bases with no gene match: 6. The CDR3 protein is CAIRGTGEKNYGYTF. As DNA, the CDR3 is TGTGCCATCAGGGGGACAGGGGAAAAGAACTATGGCTACACCTTC.

The chain recombines TRBV10-3 with TRBJ2-7; 10 bases match TRBD1. The ends lost 6 bases at V and 3 bases at J; junction bases unmatched: 8. This CDR3 contains 15 residues. The germline gives CDR1 ENHRY, CDR2 SYGVKD. The CDR3 DNA reads TGTGCCATCAGCACCGGGACAGGGGAATTCTACGAGCAGTACTTC. Translation: CAISTGTGEFYEQYF.

The chain is built from TRBV5-6 and TRBJ2-4, with D unresolved. Germline lookup yields CDR1 SGHDT and CDR2 YYEEEE. With 2 bases removed from V and 1 base from J, the gap between germline ends came to 7 bases. The CDR3 has 14 residues. CDR3 nucleotides: TGTGCCAGCAGCTTAGGAGTGGCCAAAAACATTCAGTACTTC. It yields the protein CASSLGVAKNIQYF.

This sequence joins TRBV4-1 and TRBJ1-2; 7 positions match TRBD1. In germline, CDR1 is MGHRA, CDR2 YSYEKL. The CDR3 consists of 15 residues. J lost 0 bases, V lost 0 bases, and 1 base had no gene match. The CDR3 DNA reads TGCGCCAGCAGCCAAGATAGGGGGCCTAACTATGGCTACACCTTC. It specifies CASSQDRGPNYGYTF.

This clone has only a few counts. CDR3 bases: TGTGCCAGCAGCTTAGGTACAGGGGTGAACACTGAAGCTTTCTTT. Protein sequence: CASSLGTGVNTEAFF. The V gene is TRBV11-2, the J gene TRBJ1-1, with 7 bases identical to TRBD1. After removal of 1 base from V and 0 bases from J, the junction contained 2 bases not matched to a gene. The length of the CDR3 is 15 residues. Germline V gene sequence: CDR1 SGHAT, CDR2 FQNNGV.

This clone was seen more than once but under ten times. V and J are TRBV6-1 and TRBJ1-5; possible D gene TRBD1, 5 bases. Per germline, CDR1 MNHNS and CDR2 SASEGT. The CDR3 extends over 13 amino acids. V lost 5 bases to trimming and J lost 6 bases, with 11 bases between them. DNA for the CDR3: TGTGCCAGCAGTTCAGGGTATGGTCAGCCCCAGCATTTT. Its protein is CASSSGYGQPQHF.